Listed here is a single TCR beta chain. Germline assignment: CDR1 MGHRA and CDR2 YSYEKL. V shed 0 bases and J shed 7 bases, with 13 bases lying between them. This CDR3 is 15 amino acids long. Through a sample-barcoded 5' primer and a J-beta primer mix, a second PCR was run for roughly 6 to 12 cycles. Using its own MiXCR run on the 5' RACE reads, TCRdb lists one record per CDR3 protein. This table has about 1.4 million distinct CDR3 sequences, approximately 59% appearing once. The data were obtained in a study of blood T cells in healthy people across ages. The rearrangement uses TRBV4-1 and TRBJ2-1, with no clear D. The sample consisted of blood. The sequence came from a man aged 18 to 30 in good health. CDR3 nucleotide sequence: TGCGCCAGCAGCCAAGATCCATTAGTCGGGAATGAGCAGTTCTTC. This sequence encodes CASSQDPLVGNEQFF.